This T cell receptor (beta chain) was documented in a study of OX40 agonist ivuxolimab in advanced cancers. Study-wide context: Patients undergoing dose escalation presented with hepatocellular carcinoma, melanoma, renal cell or head and neck cancer. It was permissible to have had prior anti-PD-1, anti-PD-L1 or anti-CTLA-4 therapy, and approximately 41% had some. Three patients had partial responses: one hepatocellular carcinoma, two cutaneous melanoma.

The V end lost 1 base, the J end lost 6 bases, and 15 bases lay between the germline ends. CDR1 is WNHNN and CDR2 is SYGVQD in the germline V gene (reference sequence). The CDR3 spans 16 residues. Sequenced by immunoSEQ multiplex PCR; TCRdb stores in-frame clones only, minus some. Here the sample spans fewer than 15,000 clones, roughly four fifths being singletons. The material was CD4+ or CD8+ T cells sorted from blood, obtained in a trial of the OX40 agonist ivuxolimab. The chain employs TRBV10-1 and TRBJ2-2; D is perhaps TRBD1 or TRBD2 (6 bases each). This clonotype was obtained from an adult with an advanced solid tumor such as melanoma, head and neck, liver or kidney cancer. CDR3 nucleotides: TGCGCCAGCAGTGAGTTGGCAGGGGAGGTCCCCGGGGAGCTGTTTTTT. Its translation is CASSELAGEVPGELFF.